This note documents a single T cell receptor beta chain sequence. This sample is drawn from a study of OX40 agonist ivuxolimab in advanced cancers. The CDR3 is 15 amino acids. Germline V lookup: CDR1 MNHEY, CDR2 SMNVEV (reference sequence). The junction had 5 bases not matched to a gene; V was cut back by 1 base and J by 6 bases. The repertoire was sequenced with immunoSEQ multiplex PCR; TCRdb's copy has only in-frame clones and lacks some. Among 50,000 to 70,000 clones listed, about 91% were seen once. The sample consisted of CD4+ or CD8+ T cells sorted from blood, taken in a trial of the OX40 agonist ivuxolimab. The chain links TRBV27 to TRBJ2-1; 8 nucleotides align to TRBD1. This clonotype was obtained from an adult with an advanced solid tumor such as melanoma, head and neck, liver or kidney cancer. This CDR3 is CASSLLDRVANEQFF. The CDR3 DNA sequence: TGTGCCAGCAGTTTATTGGACAGGGTAGCCAATGAGCAGTTCTTC.